Below are 21 T cell receptor beta chains sequenced from a single sample in a study of OX40 agonist ivuxolimab in advanced cancers. Profiling relied on immunoSEQ multiplex PCR, and the TCRdb table lists in-frame clones only, not all of them. This sample yields 77,000 or so clones, of which 85% to 95% are seen a single time; around 10% belongs to the top ten. Sequences were derived from CD4+ or CD8+ T cells sorted from blood, sampled in a trial of the OX40 agonist ivuxolimab. All receptors come from an adult with an advanced solid tumor such as melanoma, head and neck, liver or kidney cancer.

V is TRBV6-4 and J is TRBJ2-3; D is unresolved. CDR3 length: 14 amino acids. CDR1 MRHNA and CDR2 SNTAGT come from the germline V gene. V was shortened by 2 bases and J by 1 base, with 7 bases between the two germline ends. CDR3 sequence (DNA): TGTGCCAGCAGTGACGTCGGTGGCACAGATACGCAGTATTTT. It specifies CASSDVGGTDTQYF.

The gene calls are TRBV7-2 and TRBJ1-2; no clear D gene. This CDR3 spans 17 amino acids. The V gene lost 2 bases and the J gene lost 0 bases, with 16 bases spanning the gap. Germline V gene lookup returns CDR1 SGHTA and CDR2 FQGNSA. The CDR3 sequence is CASSLLVGLRTNYGYTF. The CDR3 bases are TGTGCCAGCAGCTTACTGGTAGGGTTGAGAACTAACTATGGCTACACCTTC.

The V call is TRBV27, the J call TRBJ1-1, with 8 bases matching TRBD1. The CDR3 has 14 residues. J was trimmed by 4 bases and V by 4 bases; bases with no gene match: 5. The germline CDR1 and CDR2 sequences are MNHEY and SMNVEV (reference sequence). The CDR3 loop is CASSWDRLGTEAFF. As DNA, the CDR3 is TGTGCCAGCAGTTGGGACAGGCTCGGCACTGAAGCTTTCTTT.

This clone was recorded only once. The rearrangement links TRBV7-8 to TRBJ1-1, with unresolved D. From germline, CDR1 is SGHVS and CDR2 FQNEAQ. V dropped 1 base and J dropped 0 bases, with 9 bases sitting between them. The CDR3 extends over 15 amino acids. The DNA of the CDR3 is TGTGCCAGCAGCTTAGGGGTGGGAATGAACACTGAAGCTTTCTTT. Protein sequence: CASSLGVGMNTEAFF.

The chain combines TRBV5-4 with TRBJ1-2; the match to TRBD1 covers 9 bases. The V segment lost 4 bases and the J segment 5 bases; nucleotides outside the gene matches: 6. Germline CDR1 SGHNT, CDR2 YYREEE (reference sequence). This CDR3 is built from 14 residues. The DNA for the CDR3 is TGTGCCAGCAGCCCTTGGACAGGGGAATATGGCTACACCTTC. Its translation: CASSPWTGEYGYTF.

The gene calls are TRBV7-8 and TRBJ2-7; 11 nucleotides agree with TRBD2. V gave up 5 bases and J gave up 0 bases; unmatched junction bases: 6. This CDR3 contains 16 residues. Germline V CDR1 and CDR2: SGHVS, FQNEAQ. CDR3 protein: CASSRVAGGDSYEQYF. DNA of the CDR3: TGTGCCAGCAGCCGGGTAGCGGGGGGGGACTCCTACGAGCAGTACTTC.

The gene calls are TRBV4-1 and TRBJ2-7; tentative D call: TRBD1 (5 bases). The germline V gene encodes CDR1 MGHRA and CDR2 YSYEKL. The CDR3 is 14 amino acids. V shed 1 base and J shed 3 bases, with 10 bases lying between them. CDR3 in DNA: TGCGCCAGCAGCCAAGCCCGGCAGGGCTACGAGCAGTACTTC. It encodes CASSQARQGYEQYF.

This clone was found a few times. Other DNA sequences from this sample encode an identical CDR3 as well. The chain joins TRBV6-6 to TRBJ1-1; D is uncertain. Per the germline V gene, CDR1 is MNHNY and CDR2 is SVGAGI (reference sequence). The ends were cut back, 2 bases at V and 1 base at J, with 2 bases in the middle. This CDR3 comprises 12 residues. Here the CDR3 DNA reads TGTGCCAGCAGTTACCCGAACACTGAAGCTTTCTTT. Translating it yields CASSYPNTEAFF.

The chain has TRBV5-6 and TRBJ1-1; 8 bases line up with TRBD1. The J segment lost 5 bases and the V segment lost 2 bases, leaving 5 bases of the junction unmatched. Germline-derived CDR1 and CDR2 are SGHDT and YYEEEE. The CDR3 consists of 14 residues. CDR3 bases: TGTGCCAGCAGCTTCGGGACAGGCGTAACTGAAGCTTTCTTT. Translation: CASSFGTGVTEAFF. Using reference TRBV5-6 and TRBJ1-1 for the parts outside the CDR3, the full variable domain is DAGVTQSPTHLIKTRGQQVTLRCSPKSGHDTVSWYQQALGQGPQFIFQYYEEEERQRGNFPDRFSGHQFPNYSSELNVNALLLGDSALYLCASSFGTGVTEAFFGQGTRLTVV.

The V call is TRBV28, the J call TRBJ1-2; 8 nucleotides line up with TRBD1. Per the germline V gene, CDR1 is MDHEN and CDR2 is SYDVKM. CDR3 size: 14 residues. V was clipped by 8 bases and J by 2 bases; unmatched bases: 7. Here the CDR3 DNA reads TGTGCCAGCGAGGACAGGGCCGGGAACTATGGCTACACCTTC. Amino acid sequence: CASEDRAGNYGYTF.

This CDR3 is CASSDDGTGYEQFF. The CDR3 coding sequence is TGTGCCAGCAGTGACGATGGGACAGGGTATGAGCAGTTCTTC. This chain connects TRBV25-1 to TRBJ2-1, with 9 bases aligning to TRBD1. Per the germline V gene, CDR1 is MGHDK and CDR2 is SYGVNS. The CDR3 sequence is 14 residues long. Trimming took 3 bases from V and 8 from J; bases not matched to a gene: 5.

V usage is TRBV25-1 and J usage is TRBJ1-4, with D possibly TRBD1 on 6 matching bases. The CDR3 covers 14 residues. From germline, CDR1 is MGHDK and CDR2 SYGVNS. V gave up 8 bases and J gave up 7 bases, with 17 bases separating them. This CDR3 reads CASRMWDNGEKLFF. CDR3 DNA: TGTGCCAGCCGAATGTGGGACAACGGTGAAAAACTGTTTTTT.

This rearrangement joins TRBV29-1 to TRBJ2-5, with TRBD2 identical over 12 bases. CDR3 length: 14 residues. Unmatched junction bases numbered 5, after V lost 7 bases and J lost 2 bases. Germline V gene sequence: CDR1 SQVTM, CDR2 ANQGSEA. CDR3 DNA sequence: TGCAGCGGCAGACTAGCGGGGGTTCAAGAGACCCAGTACTTC. It codes for CSGRLAGVQETQYF.

DNA for the CDR3: TGTGCCAGCAGCGCGTCAGATGGGGGTTTGTCGGACACCATATATTTT. Protein: CASSASDGGLSDTIYF. The V call is TRBV9, the J call TRBJ1-3; maybe TRBD1 (5 bases). The CDR3 consists of 16 residues. CDR1 is SGDLS, CDR2 YYNGEE, per germline. The germline V and J ends were trimmed by 3 bases and 8 bases, with 21 bases remaining between them. Supplemented by reference TRBV9 and TRBJ1-3, the full variable domain reads DSGVTQTPKHLITATGQRVTLRCSPRSGDLSVYWYQQSLDQGLQFLIQYYNGEERAKGNILERFSAQQFPDLHSELNLSSLELGDSALYFCASSASDGGLSDTIYFGEGSWLTVV.

The chain uses TRBV5-6 and TRBJ2-2, with 8 positions matching TRBD2. CDR3 length: 16 residues. Unmatched junction bases numbered 6, after V lost 4 bases and J lost 1 base. In germline, CDR1 is SGHDT, CDR2 YYEEEE. The CDR3 DNA is TGTGCCAGCAGCCACCCTAGCGGGCTGAACACCGGGGAGCTGTTTTTT. Protein sequence: CASSHPSGLNTGELFF.

The rearrangement joins TRBV5-1 to TRBJ1-5; the D is unclear. The CDR3 sequence is 13 residues long. Germline CDR1 reads SGHRS; CDR2 reads YFSETQ. Trimming cost V 3 bases and J 8 bases, with 12 bases left between them. This chain's CDR3 is CASSSDGNEPQHF. The CDR3 nucleotides read TGCGCCAGCAGCTCGGACGGGAACGAGCCCCAGCATTTT. The full variable domain, rest sourced from reference TRBV5-1 and TRBJ1-5, is KAGVTQTPRYLIKTRGQQVTLSCSPISGHRSVSWYQQTPGQGLQFLFEYFSETQRNKGNFPGRFSGRQFSNSRSEMNVSTLELGDSALYLCASSSDGNEPQHFGDGTRLSIL.

The chain joins TRBV13 to TRBJ1-2; TRBD1 agrees at 7 bases. Trimming took 4 bases from V and 3 from J; bases not matched to a gene: 5. Looked up from germline, CDR1 is PRHDT and CDR2 is FYEKMQ (reference sequence). The CDR3 totals 14 residues. The CDR3 here is CASSSIGQDYGYTF. CDR3 DNA: TGTGCCAGCAGCTCGATAGGACAGGACTATGGCTACACCTTC.

The chain has TRBV7-8 and TRBJ2-2; 7 positions agree with TRBD2. The germline V gene encodes CDR1 SGHVS and CDR2 FQNEAQ. The CDR3 is made up of 14 amino acids. The V gene end was trimmed by 9 bases and the J gene end by 0 bases; junction bases not matched to a gene: 4. DNA for the CDR3: TGTGCCAGTCTTGCGGGGGCGAACACCGGGGAGCTGTTTTTT. This encodes CASLAGANTGELFF. Full variable domain (remainder filled in from reference TRBV7-8 and TRBJ2-2): GAGVSQSPRYKVAKRGQDVALRCDPISGHVSLFWYQQALGQGPEFLTYFQNEAQLDKSGLPSDRFFAERPEGSVSTLKIQRTQQEDSAVYLCASLAGANTGELFFGEGSRLTVL.

The V and J genes are TRBV6-5 and TRBJ2-7; 10 bases map to TRBD1. This CDR3 spans 15 amino acids. Germline CDR1 and CDR2: MNHEY and SVGAGI. The ends lost 10 bases at V and 4 bases at J; junction bases unmatched: 13. The CDR3 is CATINTRTGGYEQYF. The CDR3 DNA reads TGTGCCACCATAAATACTAGGACAGGGGGTTACGAGCAGTACTTC.

J is TRBJ1-2 and V is TRBV5-1; D gene unclear. Germline V gene sequence: CDR1 SGHRS, CDR2 YFSETQ. Trimming removed 0 bases from V and 6 bases from J, with 15 bases in between. The CDR3 spans 15 residues. The CDR3 coding sequence is TGCGCCAGCAGCTTGGGATATGGTATTAAGGATGGCTACACCTTC. As protein: CASSLGYGIKDGYTF.

The chain uses TRBV4-2 and TRBJ1-4; TRBD1 matches 10 bases. The germline CDR1 and CDR2 sequences are LGHNA and YNFKEQ. Germline trimming cut 0 bases from V and 1 base from J; bases unmatched to any gene: 2. The CDR3 length is 17 residues. The CDR3 loop reads CASSQDWDRGTNEKLFF. For the CDR3, the DNA is TGTGCCAGCAGCCAAGACTGGGACAGGGGAACTAATGAAAAACTGTTTTTT.